This is a list of T cell receptor beta chains from one sample in a study of response to subunit inactivated influenza vaccine. In TCRdb, the RT-PCR reads were re-called with MiXCR into one record per CDR3 protein. This sample has over 450,000 distinct CDR3 sequences, with 10% to 15% found just once. Source: PBMCs from blood, taken roughly 6 weeks after vaccination. These TCRs come from a man over 45 who received an inactivated influenza vaccine. CDR3s leave out the opening cysteine and the closing phenylalanine or tryptophan.

V	CDR3
TRBV3-1	ASSQDLGLKYGYT
TRBV7-2	ASSSTQGWVPHEQY
TRBV12-3/TRBV12-4	ASRGYGTASYNEQF
TRBV3-1	TICPRQRGGVHWEQF
TRBV9	ASSVASGRETQY
TRBV7-9	ASSLPRGQGAGDEQF
TRBV6-2/TRBV6-3	ASRYSTTTYEQY
TRBV7-2	ASSRRLAGGYNEQF
TRBV7-2	ASTKGRGAPTEAF
TRBV5-1	ASCLSGTGANVLT
TRBV3-1	ASSQISRSGANVLT
TRBV7-2	ASSRGLAGGGDTQY
TRBV4-3	ASSPRGLAGQGDEQF
TRBV2	ASRAPGGGYNEQI
TRBV6-5	ASSYSILQRGNTGELF